Listed below are T cell receptor beta chains from one sample, sequenced in a study of human T cells and chemical hapten exposure. Using its own MiXCR run on the RACE reads, TCRdb lists one record per CDR3 protein. Seen here are 200,000 to 300,000 distinct CDR3 sequences, about 8.1% observed once, and the top ten hold 2% to 2.5%. The specimen comprised whole blood, sampled in connection with sensitization to the hapten diphenylcyclopropenone (DPC). The source is a woman in her forties with alopecia areata. Some clones in this sample may be carry-over from other donors' samples. CDR3s include the opening cysteine and the closing phenylalanine or tryptophan. The order of the fields is J gene, clone size, D gene, V gene, CDR3 DNA, CDR3 protein. D genes are given only for firm matches. Where a row states a size, it is once, few, many or the class of an expanded clone; other rows omit it.

>TRBJ1-1|NA|NA|TRBV18
TGTGCCAGCTCACTCGGCGGGCAGGCTGGAGCTTTCTTT
CASSLGGQAGAFF
>TRBJ2-3|few|NA|TRBV20-1
TGCAGTGCTAGCCCGCCCCTGGGACGCGGCCATACAGATACGCAGTATTTT
CSASPPLGRGHTDTQYF
>TRBJ2-6|many|NA|TRBV6-6
TGTGCCAGTACGGGAGCTGGGGCCAACGTCCTGACTTTC
CASTGAGANVLTF
>TRBJ2-6|few|NA|TRBV7-2
TGTGCCAGCAGGCCAGGATGGACGGATCCTTTTTACTCTGGGGCCAACGTCCTGACTTTC
CASRPGWTDPFYSGANVLTF
>TRBJ1-1|NA|NA|TRBV6-5
TGTGCCAGCAGTTACTCCTGGACACCTGCTGAAGCTTTCTTT
CASSYSWTPAEAFF
>TRBJ2-7|few|TRBD2|TRBV20-1
TGCAGTGCTGCACCGGGACTAGCGGACTACGAGCAGTACTTC
CSAAPGLADYEQYF
>TRBJ2-7|few|TRBD1|TRBV6-5
TGTGCCAGCAGTCGGGACAGGACGCGCTACGAGCAGTACTTC
CASSRDRTRYEQYF
>TRBJ2-3|many|TRBD2|TRBV2
TGTGCCAGCAGTGAAAGCGGGGAATCTACGCAGTATTTT
CASSESGESTQYF
>TRBJ1-4|few|NA|TRBV15
TGTGCCACCAGCCCCTATACGCATCGTGAAAAACTGTTTTTT
CATSPYTHREKLFF
>TRBJ2-1|few|TRBD2|TRBV6-2/TRBV6-3
TGTGCCAGCAGTTACGGGACTAGCGGGAGGGCCAATGAGCAGTTCTTC
CASSYGTSGRANEQFF